These 5 T cell receptor beta chains were sequenced from one sample in a study of metastatic and nonmetastatic thyroid tumors. TCRdb re-called clones from the PCR reads using MiXCR. The table includes tens of thousands of clones, approximately 20% detected once. All patients were treatment-naive before thyroid surgery. The specimen was blood. All receptors come from a female donor with papillary thyroid cancer or a benign thyroid nodule (not recorded which). Some clones in this sample may be carry-over from other donors' samples.

About this clone: The junction does not match germline at one end; this may be a read error. V gene TRBV10-3 combines with J gene TRBJ2-1, with D possibly TRBD2 on 5 matching bases. The CDR3 loop spans 13 amino acids. Per germline, CDR1 ENHRY and CDR2 SYGVKD. CDR3 sequence: CAIILGGDNGQFF. The CDR3 coding sequence is TGTGCCATCATCCTAGGAGGAGACAATGGGCAGTTCTTC.

This chain uses TRBV3-1 with TRBJ1-6, with unresolved D. V lost 8 bases and J lost 10, with 12 bases in between. Per germline, CDR1 LGHDT and CDR2 YNNKEL (reference sequence). CDR3 length: 12 amino acids. The CDR3 protein is CASASPMSPLHF. The CDR3, as DNA: TGTGCCAGCGCGTCCCCCATGTCACCCCTCCACTTT.

This clone appeared many times. J is TRBJ2-7 and V is TRBV3-1; D is unresolved. Germline CDR1 reads LGHDT; CDR2 reads YNNKEL (reference sequence). This CDR3 has 13 residues. V lost 4 bases and J lost 4, with 11 bases in between. Here the CDR3 DNA reads TGTGCCAGCAGCCCACATAGGTGGTACGAGCAGTACTTC. Protein product: CASSPHRWYEQYF.

This clone was detected only a few times. A junction end diverges from the germline sequence, so it may reflect a read error. The rearrangement uses TRBV19 and TRBJ2-7; D is uncertain. The CDR3 sequence is 9 residues long. Germline values: CDR1 LNHDA, CDR2 SQIVND (reference sequence). The CDR3 DNA reads as TGTGCCAGTCAGACCGAGCACTACTTC. Translated: CASQTEHYF.

This clone was seen at least ten times. The V and J genes are TRBV6-1 and TRBJ2-1; 7 nucleotides agree with TRBD2. This CDR3 is built from 17 residues. From germline, CDR1 is MNHNS and CDR2 SASEGT. V lost 4 bases, J lost 4 bases, and 13 bases stayed unmatched. The CDR3: CASSGRGLGATYNEQFF. DNA of the CDR3: TGTGCCAGCAGTGGACGAGGACTAGGCGCTACATACAATGAGCAGTTCTTC.